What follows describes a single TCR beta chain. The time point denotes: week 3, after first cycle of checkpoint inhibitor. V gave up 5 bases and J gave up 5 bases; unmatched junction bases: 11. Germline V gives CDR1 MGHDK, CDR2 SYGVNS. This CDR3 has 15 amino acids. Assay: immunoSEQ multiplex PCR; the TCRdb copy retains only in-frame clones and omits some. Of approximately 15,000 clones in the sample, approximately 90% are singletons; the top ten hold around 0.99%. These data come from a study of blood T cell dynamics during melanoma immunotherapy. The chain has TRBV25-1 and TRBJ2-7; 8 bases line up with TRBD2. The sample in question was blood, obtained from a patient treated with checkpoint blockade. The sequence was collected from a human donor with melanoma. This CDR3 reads CASSLGTGRGNEQYF. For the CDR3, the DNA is TGTGCCAGCAGTCTCGGGACCGGGAGGGGAAACGAGCAGTACTTC.